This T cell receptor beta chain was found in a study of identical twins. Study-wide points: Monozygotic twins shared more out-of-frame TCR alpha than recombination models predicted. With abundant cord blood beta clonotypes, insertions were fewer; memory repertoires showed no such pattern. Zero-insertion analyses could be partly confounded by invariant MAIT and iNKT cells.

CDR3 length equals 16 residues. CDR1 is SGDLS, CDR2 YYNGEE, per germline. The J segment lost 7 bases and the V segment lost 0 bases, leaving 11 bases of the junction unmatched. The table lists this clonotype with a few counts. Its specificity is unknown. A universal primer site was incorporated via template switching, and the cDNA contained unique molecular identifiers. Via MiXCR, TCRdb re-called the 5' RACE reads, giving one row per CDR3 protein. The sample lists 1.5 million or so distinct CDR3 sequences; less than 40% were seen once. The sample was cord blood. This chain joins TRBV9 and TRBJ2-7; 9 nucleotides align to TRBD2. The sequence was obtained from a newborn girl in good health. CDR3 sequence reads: CASSVGERGVRNEQYF. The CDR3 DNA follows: TGTGCCAGCAGCGTAGGGGAGCGGGGGGTACGCAATGAGCAGTACTTC.